The rows below give T cell receptor beta chains drawn from one sample of a study of PD-L1 blockade in urothelial cancer. Some clones are missing from TCRdb's copy, which holds only in-frame ones; the method was immunoSEQ multiplex PCR. The data show fewer than 45,000 clones, with 82% seen just once and 6.8% held by the top ten. This material consisted of PBMCs, taken around atezolizumab (anti-PD-L1) treatment. All receptors derive from a man aged 55 to 70 with urothelial cancer. Both conserved end residues are part of each CDR3. The D gene is left open where the match is weak. Size is omitted from some rows. Given values are once, few, many or a class for expanded clones.

j_gene,v_gene,len,d_gene,abundance,CDR3aa,CDR3nt
TRBJ2-1,TRBV27,15,TRBD1,.,CASSPNRDRVNEQFF,TGTGCCAGCAGTCCAAACCGGGACAGGGTAAATGAGCAGTTCTTC
TRBJ2-5,TRBV7-2,16,TRBD2,.,CASSPRGSGDGETQYF,TGTGCCAGCAGCCCCAGGGGTAGCGGGGATGGGGAGACCCAGTACTTC
TRBJ1-1,TRBV10-3,14,.,.,CAIRLKGVDTEAFF,TGTGCCATCAGGTTGAAAGGGGTGGACACTGAAGCTTTCTTT
TRBJ2-2,TRBV5-1,14,TRBD1,once,CASSLGQGAGELFF,TGCGCCAGCAGCTTGGGGCAGGGGGCCGGGGAGCTGTTTTTT
TRBJ2-4,TRBV19,14,TRBD2,medium-sized,CATRTSGGADIQYF,TGTGCCACCCGGACTAGCGGGGGGGCAGACATTCAGTACTTC
TRBJ2-7,TRBV5-1,15,.,.,CASSLTGEQGYEQYF,TGCGCCAGCAGCTTGACCGGAGAGCAGGGATACGAGCAGTACTTC
TRBJ1-1,TRBV5-1,15,.,.,CASSLSLRINTEAFF,TGCGCCAGCAGTCTTAGCTTAAGGATCAACACTGAAGCTTTCTTT
TRBJ2-7,TRBV6-5,14,TRBD2,few,CASSYYAGGGEQYF,TGTGCCAGCAGTTACTATGCGGGGGGCGGGGAGCAGTACTTC
TRBJ1-4,TRBV5-6,17,.,.,CASSLYGQRATNEKLFF,TGTGCCAGCAGCTTGTACGGACAGCGTGCAACTAATGAAAAACTGTTTTTT
TRBJ2-7,TRBV30,13,TRBD1,.,CAWRGGRDDEQYF,TGTGCCTGGAGAGGGGGCAGGGATGACGAGCAGTACTTC
TRBJ2-6,TRBV18,16,.,.,CASSPRGASGANVLTF,TGTGCCAGCTCACCACGAGGCGCCTCTGGGGCCAACGTCCTGACTTTC
TRBJ2-7,TRBV10-3,14,.,once,CAISEPGQTYEQYF,TGTGCCATCAGTGAACCTGGACAGACCTACGAGCAGTACTTC
TRBJ1-1,TRBV11-1,15,.,.,CASSLGATWNTEAFF,TGTGCCAGCAGCTTAGGGGCGACATGGAACACTGAAGCTTTCTTT
TRBJ2-2,TRBV19,13,.,few,CASRRTDTGELFF,TGTGCCAGTAGGAGGACAGACACCGGGGAGCTGTTTTTT
TRBJ2-1,TRBV2,13,.,.,CASSSGLNNEQFF,TGTGCCAGCAGCTCGGGACTGAACAATGAGCAGTTCTTC
TRBJ1-1,TRBV5-1,15,.,.,CASSLAPRGNTEAFF,TGCGCCAGCAGCTTGGCGCCTAGGGGGAACACTGAAGCTTTCTTT
TRBJ1-1,TRBV6-1,14,TRBD1,.,CASNLDRAVSEAFF,TGTGCCAGCAACTTGGACAGGGCCGTCTCTGAAGCTTTCTTT
TRBJ1-6,TRBV5-1,15,.,once,CASSLGGQTNSPLHF,TGCGCCAGCAGCTTGGGCGGACAGACAAATTCACCCCTCCACTTT
TRBJ2-1,TRBV7-2,15,TRBD2,.,CASSLMGLADNEQFF,TGTGCCAGCAGCTTAATGGGACTAGCGGACAATGAGCAGTTCTTC
TRBJ1-6,TRBV6-5,15,.,.,CASSYTRDSDSPLHF,TGTGCCAGCAGTTACACACGGGACTCAGATTCACCCCTCCACTTT
TRBJ2-7,TRBV5-4,13,TRBD1,.,CASSLDRDRGQYF,TGTGCCAGCAGCTTGGACCGGGACAGGGGGCAGTACTTC
TRBJ2-1,TRBV7-9,16,.,.,CASSTLDRSSYNEQFF,TGTGCCAGCAGCACCCTCGACAGGAGCTCCTACAATGAGCAGTTCTTC